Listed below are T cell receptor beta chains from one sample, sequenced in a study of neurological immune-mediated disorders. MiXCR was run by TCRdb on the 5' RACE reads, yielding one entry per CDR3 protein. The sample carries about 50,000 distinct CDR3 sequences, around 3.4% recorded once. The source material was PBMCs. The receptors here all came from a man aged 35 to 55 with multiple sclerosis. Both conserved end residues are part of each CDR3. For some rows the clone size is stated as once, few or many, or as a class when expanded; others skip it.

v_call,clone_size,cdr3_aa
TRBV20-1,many,CSARAPTGLETQYF
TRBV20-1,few,CSAPTGPYGYTF
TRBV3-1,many,CASSQGASGETYNEQFF
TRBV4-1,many,CASSQPGQLNTGELFF
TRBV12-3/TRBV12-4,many,CASSRQGGGTEAFF
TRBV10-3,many,CAISERGLAGGYNEQFF
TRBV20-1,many,CSALQGGLDTQYF
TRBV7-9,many,CASSHGQGGTEAFF
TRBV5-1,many,CASSSTGDPTDTQYF
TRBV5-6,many,CASSLEVGGGAFYNEQFF
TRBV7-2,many,CASSLTRGTEAFF
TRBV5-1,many,CASSDRPNTEAFF
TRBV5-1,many,CASRGLHTDTQYF
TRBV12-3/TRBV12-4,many,CASSLHRGTGEKLFF
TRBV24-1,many,CATEGAHADTQYF
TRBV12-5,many,CASANLDRGDTQYF
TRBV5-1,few,CASSSPTRDRVADTQYF
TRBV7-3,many,CASSSQGALGELFF
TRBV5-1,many,CASSAGGLQETQYF
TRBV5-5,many,CASRMGLAGLVETQYF
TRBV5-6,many,CASSPGQAQGEQFF
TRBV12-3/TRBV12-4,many,CASSLTQGHGYTF
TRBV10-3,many,CAISPQGREQPQHF
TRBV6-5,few,CASSYGGSETQYF
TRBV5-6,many,CASSPQPGGMYEQYF
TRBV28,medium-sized,CASSLRTDAYGYTF
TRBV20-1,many,CSAKDSYNSPLNF
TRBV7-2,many,CASSLVLTGAADTQYF
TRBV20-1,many,CSARDNSADTQYF
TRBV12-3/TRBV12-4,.,CASSLAAGGLRLMNTEAFF